This section outlines one T cell receptor beta chain sequence together with its context. What it binds is not known. CDR1 and CDR2 (germline): SGHRS, YFSETQ. The CDR3 covers 14 residues. Between the trimmed V and J ends, which lost 4 bases and 2 bases, there was a span of 10 bases. This sample is drawn from a study of blood T cells in healthy people across ages. As for the study in general: Template switching captured about one barcoded beta molecule per two T cells. General study results and limits: TCR beta diversity, measured per million T cells, fell in a roughly linear way with age.

The donors, healthy Caucasians from Russia, were aged roughly 6 to 100. The second PCR ran roughly 6 to 11 cycles with a sample-barcoded 5' primer and J-beta primers. Carrying 12 random nucleotides, a template-switch adaptor labeled each individual cDNA molecule. TCRdb re-called the 5' RACE reads with MiXCR, one entry per CDR3 protein. The table has about 1.6 million distinct CDR3 sequences, about 31% seen once; the top ten hold about 11%. The chain couples TRBV5-1 to TRBJ2-1; D is unresolved. This clonotype originated in a woman younger than 45 in good health. The material sequenced was blood. Written as DNA, the CDR3 is TGCGCCAGCAGCCCAGCAGTGGCCTACAATGAGCAGTTCTTC. Protein product: CASSPAVAYNEQFF.